The 25 T cell receptor beta chains below were found in one sample sequenced in a study of T cells in lung cancer brain metastases. This table comes from immunoSEQ multiplex PCR, and its TCRdb copy is limited to in-frame clones, with some not included. The sample contains roughly 4,500 clones, approximately 91% of which appear only once. The sequencing input was tumor tissue from the primary lung tumor. The receptor source for this set is a woman aged 45-65 years with non-small cell lung cancer.

V and J are TRBV12-5 and TRBJ2-3; TRBD2 matches 8 bases. V lost 5 bases to trimming and J lost 5 bases; unmatched junction nucleotides: 6. CDR1 is LGHNT and CDR2 is FRNRAP in the germline V gene. The CDR3 extends over 14 amino acids. CDR3 nucleotide sequence: TGTGCTAGTGGTCTAGGACTAGCTCAAGATACGCAGTATTTT. This encodes CASGLGLAQDTQYF.

Turning to this clone: Other DNA sequences within the sample encode an identical CDR3. The J gene is TRBJ2-7, the V gene TRBV14; no clear D. V lost 0 bases and J lost 3, with 0 bases in between. CDR3 length: 11 residues. CDR1 is SGHDN and CDR2 is FVKESK in the germline V gene. CDR3 DNA: TGTGCCAGCAGCCAAGACTACGAGCAGTACTTC. Its translation is CASSQDYEQYF.

The chain employs TRBV5-1 and TRBJ1-1; D is uncertain. V was cut by 0 bases and J by 5 bases, with 5 bases left in between. Per the germline V gene, CDR1 is SGHRS and CDR2 is YFSETQ. This CDR3 region has 12 residues. This CDR3 reads CASSLEATEAFF. CDR3 DNA: TGCGCCAGCAGCTTGGAGGCGACTGAAGCTTTCTTT.

In the case of this clone: In the same sample, other DNA sequences code for this CDR3. The chain links TRBV29-1 to TRBJ1-1; a weak D match, TRBD1 (5 bases). The CDR3 has 13 residues. The germline V gene has CDR1 SQVTM and CDR2 ANQGSEA. The CDR3 sequence: CCDRGQGNTEAFF. CDR3 coding DNA: TGCTGCGACCGTGGGCAGGGGAACACTGAAGCTTTCTTT.

This rearrangement joins TRBV30 to TRBJ2-3; the D is unclear. The CDR3 sequence is 13 residues long. In germline, CDR1 is GTSNPN, CDR2 SVGIG (reference sequence). The V gene lost 4 bases and the J gene lost 2 bases, with 10 bases spanning the gap. The DNA of the CDR3 is TGTGCCTGGACGAGGCCATCCACAGATACGCAGTATTTT. Protein sequence: CAWTRPSTDTQYF.

The V call is TRBV7-9, the J call TRBJ1-5, with D maybe TRBD1 (6 bases). Trimming cost V 3 bases and J 1 base, with 7 bases left between them. Germline V CDR1 and CDR2: SEHNR, FQNEAQ (reference sequence). This CDR3 contains 14 residues. CDR3: CASSLDSSNQPQHF. The CDR3 DNA is TGTGCCAGCAGCTTGGACAGCAGCAATCAGCCCCAGCATTTT.

This clone has only one observation. The gene calls are TRBV20-1 and TRBJ2-1; perhaps D is TRBD1 or TRBD2 (5 bases each). The CDR3 spans 9 residues. Trimming stripped 5 bases from V and 9 bases from J, with 5 bases between. Germline-derived CDR1 and CDR2 are DFQATT and SNEGSKA (reference sequence). The CDR3 loop reads CSAGTEQFF. As DNA, the CDR3 is TGCAGTGCTGGGACTGAGCAGTTCTTC.

This clone turned up a few times. The rearrangement uses TRBV11-2 and TRBJ1-1, with D hard to call. V shed 2 bases and J shed 4 bases, with 8 bases lying between them. Germline V CDR1 and CDR2: SGHAT, FQNNGV. There are 13 residues in the CDR3. The CDR3 spells CASSLHVSTEAFF. The DNA of the CDR3 is TGTGCCAGCAGCTTACATGTGAGCACTGAAGCTTTCTTT.

The rearrangement uses TRBV6-5 and TRBJ1-2, with D tentatively TRBD1 (5 bases). CDR3 size: 14 residues. The V gene lost 3 bases and the J gene lost 1 base, with 9 bases spanning the gap. Germline V gene lookup returns CDR1 MNHEY and CDR2 SVGAGI. The CDR3 is CASSYGRGNYGYTF. The CDR3 DNA reads as TGTGCCAGCAGTTATGGGAGGGGTAACTATGGCTACACCTTC.

V gene TRBV5-1 combines with J gene TRBJ1-4; D not resolved. CDR3 size: 13 residues. V lost 5 bases to trimming and J lost 7 bases, with 12 bases between them. Per germline, CDR1 SGHRS and CDR2 YFSETQ. CDR3 sequence: CASSPGLVEKLFF. The CDR3 DNA reads as TGCGCCAGCAGTCCTGGGTTGGTTGAAAAACTGTTTTTT.

The table lists this clone with a few counts. The chain is built from TRBV7-9 and TRBJ2-3, with 10 bases lining up with TRBD2. In germline, CDR1 is SEHNR, CDR2 FQNEAQ (reference sequence). V shed 4 bases, J shed 6 bases, and the junction held 10 bases outside the gene matches. This CDR3 comprises 16 residues. DNA of the CDR3: TGTGCCAGCAGCTCGATCGCTAGCGGGAGCCGGGATACGCAGTATTTT. Translation: CASSSIASGSRDTQYF.

The V and J genes are TRBV4-3 and TRBJ2-3; the D gene is possibly TRBD2 (6 bases). CDR3 size: 17 residues. Germline values: CDR1 LGHNA, CDR2 YSLEER. The V end was cut by 3 bases, the J end by 0 bases, with 16 bases between. In DNA, the CDR3 is TGCGCCAGCAGCCAGAACGGCCGCGGGGAAAGCACAGATACGCAGTATTTT. Translated: CASSQNGRGESTDTQYF.

V usage is TRBV7-2 and J usage is TRBJ2-5; D remains unclear. The CDR3 sequence is 15 residues long. Deletions cut 1 base from V and 5 bases from J, with 14 bases between. Per germline, CDR1 SGHTA and CDR2 FQGNSA. CDR3 nucleotides: TGTGCCAGCAGCTTAGTGCCAGCTAGTCGGGAGACCCAGTACTTC. It specifies CASSLVPASRETQYF. The variable domain in full, completed from reference TRBV7-2 and TRBJ2-5, reads GAGVSQSPSNKVTEKGKDVELRCDPISGHTALYWYRQSLGQGLEFLIYFQGNSAPDKSGLPSDRFSAERTGGSVSTLTIQRTQQEDSAVYLCASSLVPASRETQYFGPGTRLLVL.

This clone came up once. This rearrangement joins TRBV4-3 to TRBJ2-7; a weak D match, TRBD2 (6 bases). Germline CDR1 reads LGHNA; CDR2 reads YSLEER. There are 15 residues in the CDR3. Between the trimmed V and J ends, which lost 4 bases and 6 bases, there was a span of 19 bases. In DNA, the CDR3 is TGCGCCAGCAGCCCATATCTAGGCCACGGGGGCGAGCAGTACTTC. Translated, it gives CASSPYLGHGGEQYF.

The V gene is TRBV20-1, the J gene TRBJ1-2; 7 bases agree with TRBD1. The CDR3 has 11 residues. The V gene's germline CDR1 is DFQATT and CDR2 SNEGSKA (reference sequence). V shed 3 bases, J shed 6 bases, and the junction held 1 base outside the gene matches. In DNA form, the CDR3 reads TGCAGTGCTAGTACAGGGGATGGCTACACCTTC. This translates into CSASTGDGYTF.

In regard to this clone: This same CDR3 is encoded by further DNA sequences in the sample. The V gene is TRBV7-3, the J gene TRBJ2-5; D is unresolved. Trimming cost V 5 bases and J 2 bases, with 9 bases left between them. The V gene's germline CDR1 is SGHTA and CDR2 FQGTGA. CDR3 length equals 13 residues. For the CDR3, the DNA is TGTGCCAGCAGCCGAACGTTACAAGAGACCCAGTACTTC. Translating gives CASSRTLQETQYF.

CDR3 in DNA: TGTGCCAGCAGTGCCCAGGGGGCCCTACGTGAGCAGTTCTTC. Translating gives CASSAQGALREQFF. The chain joins TRBV6-4 to TRBJ2-1; 8 bases agree with TRBD1. CDR3 length: 14 amino acids. V was clipped by 4 bases and J by 9 bases; unmatched bases: 8. Germline CDR1 and CDR2: MRHNA and SNTAGT.

The V call is TRBV29-1, the J call TRBJ1-3, with D maybe TRBD1 (5 bases). CDR3 length: 13 amino acids. V was trimmed by 4 bases and J by 4 bases, leaving 11 bases between them. CDR1 is SQVTM, CDR2 ANQGSEA, per germline. This CDR3 is CSVGGPGGNTIYF. CDR3 DNA: TGCAGCGTTGGAGGGCCAGGGGGAAACACCATATATTTT.

The genes are TRBV29-1 and TRBJ2-1, with D possibly matching TRBD2 (5 bases). Germline CDR1 is SQVTM and CDR2 is ANQGSEA. V was shortened by 7 bases and J by 8 bases, with 12 bases between the two germline ends. The CDR3 runs 11 residues. CDR3 in amino acids: CSADPGYEQFF. CDR3 nucleotides: TGCAGCGCCGACCCGGGGTATGAGCAGTTCTTC.

The chain employs TRBV19 and TRBJ2-7; 9 bases align to TRBD1. CDR1 LNHDA and CDR2 SQIVND come from the germline V gene (reference sequence). There are 18 residues in the CDR3. The junction had 20 bases not matched to a gene; V was cut back by 6 bases and J by 5 bases. The CDR3 DNA reads as TGTGCCAGTAGCCTCTCACGGGACAGGGCATCCTTCCGGAACGAGCAGTACTTC. Protein: CASSLSRDRASFRNEQYF.

This chain joins TRBV5-1 and TRBJ2-3, with D tentatively TRBD1 or TRBD2 (5 bases each). The CDR3 is made up of 13 amino acids. Germline V gene sequence: CDR1 SGHRS, CDR2 YFSETQ. Deletions cut 7 bases from V and 4 bases from J, with 13 bases between. CDR3 bases: TGCGCCAGCTCCGGGACCATGGCAGATACGCAGTATTTT. This sequence encodes CASSGTMADTQYF.

The genes are TRBV6-1 and TRBJ2-3; 10 nucleotides align to TRBD2. The germline V gene encodes CDR1 MNHNS and CDR2 SASEGT. J lost 3 bases, V lost 4 bases, and 7 bases had no gene match. The CDR3 contains 16 residues. In DNA form, the CDR3 reads TGTGCCAGCAGTGTTTCTAGCGGGAGTGGGACAGATACGCAGTATTTT. Translating it yields CASSVSSGSGTDTQYF.

J is TRBJ2-2 and V is TRBV9; D is ambiguous. With 3 bases removed from V and 8 bases from J, the gap between germline ends came to 26 bases. Germline CDR1 and CDR2: SGDLS and YYNGEE. There are 18 residues in the CDR3. The CDR3 region has the DNA TGTGCCAGCAGCGGCGGCCCCACCCGGACGAGCAGCTCGGGGGAGCTGTTTTTT. Translation: CASSGGPTRTSSSGELFF.

With respect to this clone: The junction differs from germline at one of its ends, possibly a read error. The chain recombines TRBV27 with TRBJ2-5, with 10 bases that match TRBD2. The CDR3 has 16 amino acids. Germline loops: CDR1 MNHEY, CDR2 SMNVEV (reference sequence). This chain's CDR3 is CASSLRLAGVVQTQYF. The CDR3 nucleotides read TGTGCCAGTAGTTTAAGGCTAGCGGGAGTTGTGCAGACCCAGTACTTC.

The V and J genes are TRBV18 and TRBJ1-4; no clear D. Trimming left V 4 bases short and J 7 bases short, with 22 bases between. The CDR3 runs to 17 residues. Germline V CDR1 and CDR2: KGHSH, LQKENI. CDR3 bases: TGTGCCAGCTCACGGCAAAACGTTGGCACAAGGAGTGAAAAACTGTTTTTT. It translates to CASSRQNVGTRSEKLFF.